Listed here are 31 T cell receptor beta chains from one sample, sequenced in a study of monozygotic twins with cystic fibrosis. Assay: immunoSEQ multiplex PCR; the TCRdb copy retains only in-frame clones and omits some. This sample has about 22,000 clones, with approximately 90% found just once. The sample comprised blood. Receptors were obtained from a woman in her thirties with cystic fibrosis.

The CDR3 sequence: CASSFGTDPYGYTF. Written as DNA, the CDR3 is TGTGCCAGCAGCTTCGGGACAGACCCCTATGGCTACACCTTC. The chain links TRBV5-4 to TRBJ1-2, with TRBD1 matching 7 bases. Germline V gives CDR1 SGHNT, CDR2 YYREEE (reference sequence). The CDR3 extends over 14 amino acids. J lost 4 bases, V lost 2 bases, and 5 bases had no gene match. Full variable domain (remainder filled in from reference TRBV5-4 and TRBJ1-2): ETGVTQSPTHLIKTRGQQVTLRCSSQSGHNTVSWYQQALGQGPQFIFQYYREEENGRGNFPPRFSGLQFPNYSSELNVNALELDDSALYLCASSFGTDPYGYTFGSGTRLTVV.

V and J are TRBV19 and TRBJ2-1, with D unresolved. The germline gives CDR1 LNHDA, CDR2 SQIVND (reference sequence). The CDR3 spans 14 residues. With 2 bases removed from V and 5 bases from J, the gap between germline ends came to 10 bases. For the CDR3, the DNA is TGTGCCAGTAGTATAACCCGATCTAACAATGAGCAGTTCTTC. It translates to CASSITRSNNEQFF.

J is TRBJ2-5 and V is TRBV27, with D possibly matching TRBD1 (6 bases). The CDR3 length is 14 residues. Germline loops: CDR1 MNHEY, CDR2 SMNVEV (reference sequence). V lost 5 bases and J lost 5, with 15 bases in between. The CDR3 reads CASSTPGVGETQYF. The CDR3 DNA sequence: TGTGCCAGCAGTACCCCAGGGGTCGGGGAGACCCAGTACTTC.

This chain uses TRBV7-9 with TRBJ2-3; 9 bases fit TRBD2. Trimming at V came to 3 bases and at J to 3 bases, leaving 4 bases not matched to a gene. This CDR3 has 15 amino acids. From germline, CDR1 is SEHNR and CDR2 FQNEAQ (reference sequence). The CDR3 here is CASSFLAGITDTQYF. In DNA, the CDR3 is TGTGCCAGCAGCTTTCTAGCGGGGATTACAGATACGCAGTATTTT.

This chain connects TRBV5-4 to TRBJ2-5; D tentatively reads TRBD1 or TRBD2 (7 bases each). Between the trimmed V and J ends, which lost 1 base and 5 bases, there was a span of 15 bases. There are 15 residues in the CDR3. Germline V gives CDR1 SGHNT, CDR2 YYREEE (reference sequence). CDR3 sequence (DNA): TGTGCCAGCAGCTTGAGGGGCCAGGGGGGGGAGACCCAGTACTTC. This gives the protein CASSLRGQGGETQYF.

The chain uses TRBV15 and TRBJ2-3, with 7 positions matching TRBD1. J lost 3 bases, V lost 5 bases, and 5 bases had no gene match. Germline V gene sequence: CDR1 LNHNV, CDR2 YYDKDF (reference sequence). This CDR3 comprises 14 residues. CDR3 coding DNA: TGTGCCACCAGCCACAGGGGCGAAACAGATACGCAGTATTTT. This codes for CATSHRGETDTQYF.

This clone was seen a single time. CDR3 bases: TGTGCCAGCTCACCTCGAGGGACTAGCGGCACAGATACGCAGTATTTT. It codes for CASSPRGTSGTDTQYF. This chain connects TRBV18 to TRBJ2-3, with TRBD2 matching 10 bases. This CDR3 has 16 amino acids. The germline gives CDR1 KGHSH, CDR2 LQKENI. V was pared by 3 bases and J by 1 base, with 4 bases of the junction left unmatched.

This chain joins TRBV19 and TRBJ2-3; D not certain. V was clipped by 7 bases and J by 2 bases, with 16 bases between them. The CDR3 extends over 15 amino acids. CDR1 is LNHDA and CDR2 is SQIVND in the germline V gene (reference sequence). CDR3 nucleotide sequence: TGTGCCAGTAAAGTATCAGCACAGAACACAGATACGCAGTATTTT. This codes for CASKVSAQNTDTQYF.

The chain couples TRBV30 to TRBJ2-7; D might be TRBD2 (6 bases). This CDR3 comprises 14 residues. Germline V CDR1 and CDR2: GTSNPN, SVGIG (reference sequence). Trimming removed 0 bases at V and 3 bases at J, with 12 bases between. The CDR3 DNA reads TGTGCCTGGAGTGTAAGACTAGAGGTCTACGAGCAGTACTTC. This translates into CAWSVRLEVYEQYF.

V and J are TRBV4-1 and TRBJ1-2; no clear D. V gave up 2 bases and J gave up 2 bases, with 12 bases separating them. CDR1 MGHRA and CDR2 YSYEKL come from the germline V gene. CDR3 length: 15 residues. CDR3 residues: CASSQTAEGNYGYTF. In DNA, the CDR3 is TGCGCCAGCAGCCAAACTGCAGAAGGGAACTATGGCTACACCTTC.

The V and J genes are TRBV2 and TRBJ2-1; 12 bases align to TRBD2. Trimming took 4 bases from V and 4 from J; bases not matched to a gene: 2. The CDR3 sequence is 15 residues long. CDR1 SNHLY and CDR2 FYNNEI come from the germline V gene. This chain's CDR3 is CASSVLAGGYNEQFF. The DNA of the CDR3 is TGTGCCAGCAGTGTCCTAGCGGGGGGGTACAATGAGCAGTTCTTC.

V is TRBV21-1 and J is TRBJ2-1. TRBV21-1 is labeled a pseudogene. The CDR3 length is 15 residues. The CDR3 is CASSKFRSIYNEQFF. The CDR3 DNA reads as TGTGCCAGCAGCAAATTTAGGTCTATATACAATGAGCAGTTCTTC.

This clone was seen a few times. This rearrangement joins TRBV7-2 to TRBJ1-6; D unclear. This CDR3 is built from 13 residues. CDR1 SGHTA and CDR2 FQGNSA come from the germline V gene. V shed 5 bases and J shed 8 bases, with 10 bases lying between them. The CDR3 DNA reads as TGTGCCAGCAGCCCTAGAACGGATTCACCCCTCCACTTT. It codes for CASSPRTDSPLHF.

This sequence joins TRBV19 and TRBJ1-5; D ambiguous. CDR3 length: 16 residues. The V end lost 1 base, the J end lost 0 bases, and 10 bases lay between the germline ends. Germline V gives CDR1 LNHDA, CDR2 SQIVND (reference sequence). The CDR3 DNA sequence: TGTGCCAGTAGTATAGTGGCGGGGTATAGCAATCAGCCCCAGCATTTT. Translated, it gives CASSIVAGYSNQPQHF.

The V and J genes are TRBV7-9 and TRBJ2-3; TRBD1 is a possible D gene (6 bases). The CDR3 extends over 14 amino acids. CDR1 SEHNR and CDR2 FQNEAQ come from the germline V gene (reference sequence). V was cut by 5 bases and J by 0 bases, with 9 bases left in between. CDR3 loop: CASSPGASTDTQYF. The CDR3 DNA is TGTGCCAGCAGCCCAGGGGCCAGCACAGATACGCAGTATTTT. The full variable domain, completed using reference TRBV7-9 and TRBJ2-3, is DTGVSQNPRHKITKRGQNVTFRCDPISEHNRLYWYRQTLGQGPEFLTYFQNEAQLEKSRLLSDRFSAERPKGSFSTLEIQRTEQGDSAMYLCASSPGASTDTQYFGPGTRLTVL.

The V call is TRBV4-3, the J call TRBJ2-5, with D perhaps TRBD1 (6 bases). V shed 5 bases and J shed 4 bases, with 17 bases lying between them. Looked up from germline, CDR1 is LGHNA and CDR2 is YSLEER. The CDR3 has 15 amino acids. CDR3 amino acids: CASSRGGGPGETQYF. The CDR3 DNA reads as TGCGCCAGCAGCAGAGGGGGTGGGCCCGGAGAGACCCAGTACTTC.

The V and J genes are TRBV9 and TRBJ2-3, with D tentatively TRBD2 (5 bases). Germline values: CDR1 SGDLS, CDR2 YYNGEE. CDR3 length: 13 amino acids. V lost 6 bases and J lost 3, with 11 bases in between. Here the CDR3 reads CASNELGTDTQYF. The CDR3 DNA follows: TGTGCCAGCAACGAACTAGGGACAGATACGCAGTATTTT.

This chain connects TRBV6-6 to TRBJ1-1; 8 bases fit TRBD1. The CDR3 loop spans 16 amino acids. With V trimmed by 5 bases and J by 3 bases, 11 bases remained unmatched. Germline-derived CDR1 and CDR2 are MNHNY and SVGAGI (reference sequence). As DNA, the CDR3 is TGTGCCAGCAGTCCCGGACAGGGAAGACCCCACACTGAAGCTTTCTTT. Translation gives CASSPGQGRPHTEAFF.

This clone appeared a single time. V gene TRBV6-5 combines with J gene TRBJ2-1; possibly TRBD2 for D (7 bases). With 11 bases removed from V and 7 bases from J, the gap between germline ends came to 12 bases. CDR3 length equals 11 residues. The germline V gene has CDR1 MNHEY and CDR2 SVGAGI. The CDR3 DNA is TGTGCCTTAGGGGGGGGAAATGAGCAGTTCTTC. This sequence encodes CALGGGNEQFF.

The chain has TRBV14 and TRBJ2-7; TRBD1 is a possible D gene (5 bases). The germline V gene encodes CDR1 SGHDN and CDR2 FVKESK. Trimming pared 2 bases from V and 5 bases from J, leaving 19 bases between. This CDR3 region has 16 residues. CDR3: CASSQFARDFKNEQYF. In DNA form, the CDR3 reads TGTGCCAGCAGCCAATTCGCCAGGGATTTTAAGAACGAGCAGTACTTC.

The chain joins TRBV12-5 to TRBJ1-2; perhaps TRBD1 as D (5 bases). This CDR3 has 18 residues. Per the germline V gene, CDR1 is LGHNT and CDR2 is FRNRAP. V lost 4 bases and J 8 bases, leaving 29 bases between the germline ends. CDR3 amino acids: CASGWTRGTLLSYGGYTF. The DNA of the CDR3 is TGTGCTAGTGGTTGGACGAGGGGTACACTTTTGTCTTATGGAGGCTACACCTTC.

The chain recombines TRBV4-3 with TRBJ2-3; D may be TRBD1 (7 bases). Trimming left V 2 bases short and J 1 base short, with 13 bases between. Germline V gene data show CDR1 as LGHNA and CDR2 as YSLEER. CDR3 length: 16 amino acids. This chain's CDR3 is CASSQPGGTGTDTQYF. In DNA, the CDR3 is TGCGCCAGCAGCCAACCAGGGGGGACAGGCACAGATACGCAGTATTTT.

This clone was seen just once. The chain uses TRBV2 and TRBJ1-2; 8 bases align to TRBD1. With V trimmed by 6 bases and J by 3 bases, 6 bases remained unmatched. Germline values: CDR1 SNHLY, CDR2 FYNNEI. The CDR3 contains 14 residues. The CDR3 nucleotides are TGTGCCAGCAGGGCGACAGGGGTATACTATGGCTACACCTTC. This codes for CASRATGVYYGYTF.

This chain links TRBV28 with TRBJ1-2; no firm D call. The CDR3 has 12 residues. V gave up 4 bases and J gave up 0 bases, with 3 bases separating them. Germline lookup yields CDR1 MDHEN and CDR2 SYDVKM. The CDR3 nucleotides are TGTGCCAGCAGTTCGTCTAACTATGGCTACACCTTC. Translated: CASSSSNYGYTF.

V usage is TRBV5-5 and J usage is TRBJ1-1; a weak D match, TRBD1 (5 bases). CDR1 SGHKS and CDR2 YYEKEE come from the germline V gene (reference sequence). V lost 6 bases, J lost 0 bases, and 21 bases lay in between. CDR3 length equals 17 residues. The CDR3: CASTPGDSYGMNTEAFF. As DNA, the CDR3 is TGTGCCAGCACTCCAGGCGACAGCTATGGCATGAACACTGAAGCTTTCTTT.

This chain uses TRBV5-6 with TRBJ2-3, with D perhaps matching TRBD2 (6 bases). The germline V and J ends were trimmed by 3 bases and 0 bases, with 17 bases remaining between them. The CDR3 has 17 amino acids. Germline CDR1 SGHDT, CDR2 YYEEEE. The CDR3, as DNA: TGTGCCAGCAGCTCCTGGACGGGGGACGGAAGCACAGATACGCAGTATTTT. This encodes CASSSWTGDGSTDTQYF.

The rearrangement links TRBV30 to TRBJ2-3, with D perhaps TRBD2 (6 bases). From germline, CDR1 is GTSNPN and CDR2 SVGIG (reference sequence). This CDR3 comprises 14 residues. V lost 3 bases to trimming and J lost 2 bases, with 12 bases between them. The DNA for the CDR3 is TGTGCCTGGAGCCCCGGGGGACCCACAGATACGCAGTATTTT. Encoded protein: CAWSPGGPTDTQYF. The full variable domain, in which reference TRBV30 and TRBJ2-3 provide the parts outside the CDR3, is SQTIHQWPATLVQPVGSPLSLECTVEGTSNPNLYWYRQAAGRGLQLLFYSVGIGQISSEVPQNLSASRPQDRQFILSSKKLLLSDSGFYLCAWSPGGPTDTQYFGPGTRLTVL.

This chain joins TRBV5-1 and TRBJ1-2, with D perhaps matching TRBD1 (5 bases). This CDR3 has 16 residues. The V and J ends lost 0 bases and 4 bases respectively, with 16 bases between them. Germline CDR1 is SGHRS and CDR2 is YFSETQ. The CDR3 DNA sequence: TGCGCCAGCAGCTTGGATCTGAGGGGTGGGATCTATGGCTACACCTTC. Amino acids: CASSLDLRGGIYGYTF.

The V call is TRBV5-1, the J call TRBJ2-2; TRBD1 matches 7 bases. Losses at the gene ends were 4 bases for V and 1 base for J; bases not matched to a gene: 13. The CDR3 contains 18 residues. Per the germline V gene, CDR1 is SGHRS and CDR2 is YFSETQ. The CDR3 sequence: CASSPWGSGTENTGELFF. In nucleotides, the CDR3 is TGCGCCAGCAGCCCCTGGGGGTCCGGGACAGAGAACACCGGGGAGCTGTTTTTT.

The genes are TRBV5-4 and TRBJ2-7; perhaps TRBD2 as D (7 bases). Germline assignment: CDR1 SGHNT and CDR2 YYREEE (reference sequence). The CDR3 sequence is 15 residues long. Trimming took off 0 bases at V and 2 bases at J, with 12 bases between the two ends. CDR3 amino acids: CASSLGGGRPYEQYF. DNA of the CDR3: TGTGCCAGCAGCTTGGGCGGGGGCCGCCCCTACGAGCAGTACTTC.

This clone was counted a few times. The chain has TRBV11-2 and TRBJ1-6, with 8 bases fitting TRBD1. The CDR3 covers 16 residues. CDR1 is SGHAT, CDR2 FQNNGV, per germline. J lost 10 bases, V lost 2 bases, and 10 bases had no gene match. The DNA for the CDR3 is TGTGCCAGCAGCTTACGCGGACAGGGCACAAGATCACCCCTCCACTTT. Its protein product is CASSLRGQGTRSPLHF.